Shown below are 10 T cell receptor beta chains from a single sample sequenced in a study of cytomegalovirus exposure and HLA in healthy donors. It was with 60 Vbeta and 13 Jbeta primers that the PCR ran. Method: immunoSEQ multiplex PCR; TCRdb's copy keeps in-frame clones and lacks some. The sample holds about 190,000 clones, around 85% seen once. What was sequenced was PBMCs. These receptors were collected from a man between 18 and 29 years old in good health and CMV-seronegative.

The chain links TRBV7-2 to TRBJ1-6, with 8 positions matching TRBD1. Germline assignment: CDR1 SGHTA and CDR2 FQGNSA. The V gene end was trimmed by 5 bases and the J gene end by 9 bases; junction bases not matched to a gene: 9. The CDR3 covers 15 residues. The CDR3 nucleotides are TGTGCCAGCAGCCCGAACGACAGGGGAAGTTCACCCCTCCACTTT. This codes for CASSPNDRGSSPLHF.

V and J are TRBV11-2 and TRBJ2-7; maybe TRBD1 (6 bases). The CDR3 is 14 residues long. Germline V CDR1 and CDR2: SGHAT, FQNNGV. V gave up 5 bases and J gave up 0 bases, with 11 bases separating them. This CDR3 is CASSPRTASYEQYF. Written as DNA, the CDR3 is TGTGCCAGCAGCCCACGGACAGCCTCCTACGAGCAGTACTTC.

This clone was observed once. The junction shows a germline mismatch at one end, possibly a read error. V gene TRBV5-4 combines with J gene TRBJ1-3, with 9 bases lining up with TRBD1. This CDR3 is 12 amino acids long. CDR1 and CDR2 from the germline V gene are SGHNT and YYREEE (reference sequence). This CDR3 is CASSLGTGAVDF. The CDR3 region has the DNA TGTGCCAGCAGCTTGGGGACAGGGGCTGTTGATTTT.

This chain joins TRBV7-2 and TRBJ2-5; 12 positions match TRBD2. The length of the CDR3 is 16 residues. With 5 bases clipped from V and 5 bases from J, the junction kept 9 bases outside the gene matches. The germline V gene encodes CDR1 SGHTA and CDR2 FQGNSA. The CDR3 bases are TGTGCCAGCAGCCCGAGGAGACTAGCGGGGGCGGAGACCCAGTACTTC. Protein product: CASSPRRLAGAETQYF.

CDR3 DNA: TGCAGCGTTGACACAGGGGGCCAGAATGAGCAGTTCTTC. Protein sequence: CSVDTGGQNEQFF. The chain joins TRBV29-1 to TRBJ2-1; TRBD1 matches at 9 bases. Germline loops: CDR1 SQVTM, CDR2 ANQGSEA. There are 13 residues in the CDR3. With 3 bases clipped from V and 7 bases from J, the junction kept 4 bases outside the gene matches.

This rearrangement joins TRBV6-1 to TRBJ1-5; TRBD1 matches 9 bases. The trim removed 7 bases at V and 7 bases at J, leaving 8 bases unmatched. Germline values: CDR1 MNHNS, CDR2 SASEGT. CDR3 length equals 14 residues. The CDR3 region has the DNA TGTGCCAGCACTATGGGACAGGGTGTCCAGCCCCAGCATTTT. Translating gives CASTMGQGVQPQHF.

There are a few counts of this clone. The chain carries TRBV14 and TRBJ2-1, with 8 bases aligning to TRBD2. V shed 4 bases and J 6 bases; nucleotides not matched to a gene: 11. The germline V gene has CDR1 SGHDN and CDR2 FVKESK. CDR3 size: 16 residues. CDR3 protein: CASSLRTTGGSNEQFF. The CDR3, as DNA: TGTGCCAGCAGCCTGCGCACGACGGGAGGGTCCAATGAGCAGTTCTTC.

J is TRBJ1-1 and V is TRBV4-1, with 8 bases identical to TRBD1. The CDR3 consists of 16 residues. After removal of 4 bases from V and 6 bases from J, the junction contained 13 bases not matched to a gene. Germline V gene data show CDR1 as MGHRA and CDR2 as YSYEKL. CDR3 DNA sequence: TGCGCCAGCAGCCGAGAAGGGATCAGGGGGCAGGCTGAAGCTTTCTTT. Its translation is CASSREGIRGQAEAFF.

The V and J genes are TRBV18 and TRBJ1-1; D gene uncertain. V lost 3 bases and J lost 2, with 19 bases in between. The CDR3 runs to 17 residues. Germline V gene data show CDR1 as KGHSH and CDR2 as LQKENI. CDR3 in amino acids: CASSPPKGAEGNTEAFF. In DNA, the CDR3 is TGTGCCAGCTCACCCCCGAAGGGCGCAGAGGGCAACACTGAAGCTTTCTTT. Drawing the rest from reference TRBV18 and TRBJ1-1, the complete variable domain is NAGVMQNPRHLVRRRGQEARLRCSPMKGHSHVYWYRQLPEEGLKFMVYLQKENIIDESGMPKERFSAEFPKEGPSILRIQQVVRGDSAAYFCASSPPKGAEGNTEAFFGQGTRLTVV.

The V call is TRBV9, the J call TRBJ2-7; possibly TRBD1 for D (6 bases). V was shortened by 3 bases and J by 4 bases, with 17 bases between the two germline ends. Germline V gives CDR1 SGDLS, CDR2 YYNGEE. The length of the CDR3 is 15 residues. For the CDR3, the DNA is TGTGCCAGCAGCGCCAGGGGTCAGGGTGCGTACGAGCAGTACTTC. This sequence encodes CASSARGQGAYEQYF.